The present entry profiles one T cell receptor beta chain with its context. Antigen specificity is unknown. These data come from a study of cytomegalovirus exposure and HLA in healthy donors. Researchers ran the PCR with 60 Vbeta and 13 Jbeta primers. Clones were read by immunoSEQ multiplex PCR, and TCRdb kept only the in-frame ones, dropping some. Of some 160,000 clones listed, around 84% were seen once; the top ten hold less than 2.5%. General study points: CMV serostatus was the sole immune exposure information available. Later work found that TCR association rates differed between HLA loci; DRB1 had the most and HLA-C the fewest. With later analysis, a missense DCLRE1C variant became linked to TCR beta V- and J-gene trimming. An Asian-associated ancestry cluster reportedly showed fewer N-insertions than the approximately 670-donor mean in a later analysis.

The germline CDR1 and CDR2 sequences are SGHKS and YYEKEE (reference sequence). CDR3 length equals 16 residues. The ends lost 4 bases at V and 4 bases at J; junction bases unmatched: 11. This rearrangement joins TRBV5-5 to TRBJ1-3, with TRBD1 matching 7 bases. The sequencing sample was made of PBMCs. This clonotype was obtained from a boy aged 2 to 9 in good health and CMV-seronegative. The CDR3 DNA follows: TGTGCCAGCAGCATGTTGACAGGGCAAGCCGGAAACACCATATATTTT. Translation gives CASSMLTGQAGNTIYF.